Below are 32 T cell receptor beta chains sequenced from a single sample in a study of blood T cell repertoires in COVID-19. TCRdb keeps only in-frame clones here, not all; method: immunoSEQ multiplex PCR. The data show about 300,000 clones, with around nine tenths seen just once and roughly 1.3% held by the top ten. Sequenced: peripheral blood. Receptor source: a man aged 70-80 years with acute or convalescent COVID-19.

The chain recombines TRBV7-2 with TRBJ1-1, with a weak D call TRBD1 (6 bases). Trimming stripped 0 bases from V and 6 bases from J, with 20 bases between. The CDR3 extends over 17 amino acids. Germline V gene lookup returns CDR1 SGHTA and CDR2 FQGNSA. CDR3 amino acids: CASSLANLQGWNAEAFF. The CDR3 bases are TGTGCCAGCAGCTTAGCAAACTTACAGGGTTGGAATGCTGAAGCTTTCTTT.

CDR3 region: CASSLGTDTYEQYF. The CDR3 coding sequence is TGTGCCAGCAGCCTAGGGACAGATACCTACGAGCAGTACTTC. This rearrangement joins TRBV5-4 to TRBJ2-7; 7 bases match TRBD1. V was pared by 4 bases and J by 2 bases, with 6 bases of the junction left unmatched. The CDR3 extends over 14 amino acids. Germline V gene lookup returns CDR1 SGHNT and CDR2 YYREEE (reference sequence).

The V gene is TRBV5-1, the J gene TRBJ2-1; 7 nucleotides agree with TRBD2. The V segment lost 1 base and the J segment 5 bases; nucleotides outside the gene matches: 6. There are 15 residues in the CDR3. In germline, CDR1 is SGHRS, CDR2 YFSETQ. CDR3 coding DNA: TGCGCCAGCAGCTTGATTGGGGGAGGGGACAATGAGCAGTTCTTC. Translated: CASSLIGGGDNEQFF. Supplemented by reference TRBV5-1 and TRBJ2-1, the full variable domain reads KAGVTQTPRYLIKTRGQQVTLSCSPISGHRSVSWYQQTPGQGLQFLFEYFSETQRNKGNFPGRFSGRQFSNSRSEMNVSTLELGDSALYLCASSLIGGGDNEQFFGPGTRLTVL.

The V call is TRBV5-1, the J call TRBJ2-4; D may be TRBD2 (5 bases). V was pared by 4 bases and J by 8 bases, with 22 bases between. The CDR3 sequence is 16 residues long. Per germline, CDR1 SGHRS and CDR2 YFSETQ. In DNA form, the CDR3 reads TGCGCCAGCAGCAACACACCTCCGGGAATGGCGGACATTCAGTACTTC. Translation: CASSNTPPGMADIQYF.

This clone is a singleton in its sample. CDR3 protein: CSASDSTGANTQYF. CDR3 DNA: TGCAGTGCTAGTGACTCTACAGGGGCAAATACGCAGTATTTT. This chain joins TRBV20-1 and TRBJ2-3; 7 positions agree with TRBD1. The V segment lost 3 bases and the J segment 7 bases; nucleotides outside the gene matches: 10. The CDR3 contains 14 residues. From germline, CDR1 is DFQATT and CDR2 SNEGSKA (reference sequence).

This clone appeared a few times. The V gene is TRBV15, the J gene TRBJ1-5; 9 nucleotides line up with TRBD1. Germline V CDR1 and CDR2: LNHNV, YYDKDF (reference sequence). The trim removed 4 bases at V and 5 bases at J, leaving 9 bases unmatched. CDR3 length equals 16 residues. The CDR3 loop reads CATSTNRGLGHQPQHF. The DNA for the CDR3 is TGTGCCACCAGCACCAACAGGGGGCTTGGTCATCAGCCCCAGCATTTT.

The genes are TRBV5-8 and TRBJ1-2, with unresolved D. Germline V lookup: CDR1 SGHTS, CDR2 YDEGEE. This CDR3 region has 13 residues. V lost 2 bases and J 4 bases, leaving 9 bases between the germline ends. CDR3 in DNA: TGTGCCAGCAGCTTAGGGAGTAGCTATGGCTACACCTTC. Translation: CASSLGSSYGYTF.

The chain couples TRBV7-2 to TRBJ2-7; TRBD2 matches at 9 bases. V trimming: 3 bases; J trimming: 6 bases; junction bases outside the gene matches: 6. This CDR3 contains 14 residues. Germline loops: CDR1 SGHTA, CDR2 FQGNSA. CDR3 amino acids: CASSFASGNREQYF. CDR3 sequence (DNA): TGTGCCAGCAGCTTCGCTAGCGGGAACCGCGAGCAGTACTTC. Variable domain in full (rest from reference TRBV7-2 and TRBJ2-7): GAGVSQSPSNKVTEKGKDVELRCDPISGHTALYWYRQSLGQGLEFLIYFQGNSAPDKSGLPSDRFSAERTGGSVSTLTIQRTQQEDSAVYLCASSFASGNREQYFGPGTRLTVT.

V gene TRBV5-4 combines with J gene TRBJ2-1; 9 bases map to TRBD2. With 0 bases clipped from V and 2 bases from J, the junction kept 6 bases outside the gene matches. Germline loops: CDR1 SGHNT, CDR2 YYREEE (reference sequence). This CDR3 has 17 amino acids. CDR3 in DNA: TGTGCCAGCAGCTTGGGTAGCGGGAGTGTAACCTACAATGAGCAGTTCTTC. It is translated as CASSLGSGSVTYNEQFF.

The rearrangement joins TRBV28 to TRBJ1-2; TRBD1 matches 9 bases. With 3 bases clipped from V and 7 bases from J, the junction kept 6 bases outside the gene matches. The CDR3 is made up of 14 amino acids. Germline V gene data show CDR1 as MDHEN and CDR2 as SYDVKM. CDR3 protein: CASSFRTGEGGYTF. The CDR3 bases are TGTGCCAGCAGTTTTCGGACAGGGGAAGGTGGCTACACCTTC.

The rearrangement links TRBV28 to TRBJ1-5, with D tentatively TRBD1 (5 bases). Germline V CDR1 and CDR2: MDHEN, SYDVKM. The CDR3 consists of 14 residues. Trimming took 5 bases from V and 7 from J, leaving 15 bases between them. For the CDR3, the DNA is TGTGCCAGCAGTCCACCGGGGGTCCGGCAGCCCCAGCATTTT. Translated, it gives CASSPPGVRQPQHF.

The chain is built from TRBV5-1 and TRBJ2-5; D ambiguous. The germline V and J ends were trimmed by 4 bases and 2 bases, with 6 bases remaining between them. The CDR3 covers 12 residues. Germline-derived CDR1 and CDR2 are SGHRS and YFSETQ. As DNA, the CDR3 is TGCGCCAGCAGCGCAGATCAAGAGACCCAGTACTTC. Translating gives CASSADQETQYF.

This clone was observed a few times. The chain uses TRBV7-9 and TRBJ2-3; TRBD1 is a possible D gene (5 bases). CDR1 is SEHNR and CDR2 is FQNEAQ in the germline V gene (reference sequence). The CDR3 has 11 residues. V was trimmed by 1 base and J by 9 bases, leaving 5 bases between them. CDR3 nucleotide sequence: TGTGCCAGCAGCTTAGGACAGACGCAGTATTTT. It is translated as CASSLGQTQYF. Looking up the rest from reference TRBV7-9 and TRBJ2-3 gives the full variable domain: DTGVSQNPRHKITKRGQNVTFRCDPISEHNRLYWYRQTLGQGPEFLTYFQNEAQLEKSRLLSDRFSAERPKGSFSTLEIQRTEQGDSAMYLCASSLGQTQYFGPGTRLTVL.

The chain uses TRBV28 and TRBJ1-4; TRBD1 is a possible D gene (5 bases). CDR3 length: 16 residues. Looked up from germline, CDR1 is MDHEN and CDR2 is SYDVKM. The V gene lost 3 bases and the J gene lost 5 bases, with 16 bases spanning the gap. The CDR3 loop is CASSFPGGGGNEKLFF. In nucleotides, the CDR3 is TGTGCCAGCAGTTTTCCTGGGGGGGGAGGGAATGAAAAACTGTTTTTT.

The chain has TRBV12-3 or TRBV12-4 and TRBJ1-1; D is unresolved. The CDR3 extends over 13 amino acids. V was trimmed by 5 bases and J by 2 bases, leaving 9 bases between them. DNA for the CDR3: TGTGCCAGCAGTCCCCAAAAAAACACTGAAGCTTTCTTT. It is translated as CASSPQKNTEAFF.

The chain couples TRBV3-1 (or the pseudogene TRBV3-2) to TRBJ2-1; D unresolved. CDR1 and CDR2 from the germline V gene are LGHDT and YNNKEL (reference sequence). The CDR3 is made up of 13 amino acids. Deletions cut 2 bases from V and 9 bases from J, with 11 bases between. CDR3 in DNA: TGTGCCAGCAGCCAAAGAGGATCTAGTGAGCAGTTCTTC. This sequence encodes CASSQRGSSEQFF.

The CDR3 bases are TGTGCCAGCAGACCCCCACTAAACACCGGGGAGCTGTTTTTT. It yields the protein CASRPPLNTGELFF. The rearrangement uses TRBV28 and TRBJ2-2; D remains ambiguous. The germline CDR1 and CDR2 sequences are MDHEN and SYDVKM. There are 14 residues in the CDR3. The ends were cut back, 6 bases at V and 2 bases at J, with 10 bases in the middle.

V and J are TRBV19 and TRBJ2-7, with 11 bases fitting TRBD1. Germline V lookup: CDR1 LNHDA, CDR2 SQIVND (reference sequence). V dropped 5 bases and J dropped 3; count of bases not matched to a gene: 12. The CDR3 contains 17 residues. Here the CDR3 reads CASSAGWGTGGHYEQYF. In nucleotides, the CDR3 is TGTGCCAGTAGTGCCGGCTGGGGGACAGGGGGACACTACGAGCAGTACTTC.

The rearrangement uses TRBV5-5 and TRBJ1-4; the match to TRBD1 covers 8 bases. CDR1 is SGHKS and CDR2 is YYEKEE in the germline V gene (reference sequence). The CDR3 contains 14 residues. The ends lost 5 bases at V and 6 bases at J; junction bases unmatched: 6. CDR3 sequence: CASSSQGQDEKLFF. Written as DNA, the CDR3 is TGTGCCAGCAGTTCCCAGGGACAGGATGAAAAACTGTTTTTT.

This clone has at least ten counts. This rearrangement joins TRBV28 to TRBJ2-1; 11 bases align to TRBD2. The CDR3 length is 16 residues. CDR1 and CDR2 from the germline V gene are MDHEN and SYDVKM. With 4 bases clipped from V and 5 bases from J, the junction kept 7 bases outside the gene matches. The CDR3, as DNA: TGTGCCAGCAGTTCACGCGGGACTAGCGGAAACAATGAGCAGTTCTTC. This gives the protein CASSSRGTSGNNEQFF.

J is TRBJ2-6 and V is TRBV27; a weak D match, TRBD2 (5 bases). The CDR3 has 13 amino acids. V lost 8 bases, J lost 0 bases, and 5 bases lay in between. Per germline, CDR1 MNHEY and CDR2 SMNVEV (reference sequence). In DNA, the CDR3 is TGTGCCAGCGGACTCTCTGGGGCCAACGTCCTGACTTTC. As protein: CASGLSGANVLTF.

This chain joins TRBV7-3 and TRBJ2-1; the match to TRBD2 covers 7 bases. CDR1 is SGHTA and CDR2 is FQGTGA in the germline V gene. The CDR3 sequence is 15 residues long. V trimming: 4 bases; J trimming: 7 bases; junction bases outside the gene matches: 10. CDR3 DNA sequence: TGTGCCAGCAGCTCGTCCGGGACTATTGTGAATGAGCAGTTCTTC. This sequence encodes CASSSSGTIVNEQFF.

The V gene is TRBV3-1 (or the pseudogene TRBV3-2), the J gene TRBJ1-5; D gene ambiguous. Germline V gives CDR1 LGHDT, CDR2 YNNKEL (reference sequence). Trimming stripped 0 bases from V and 5 bases from J, with 11 bases between. This CDR3 comprises 15 residues. CDR3 DNA sequence: TGTGCCAGCAGCCAAGATACGGGTAGATATCAGCCCCAGCATTTT. This encodes CASSQDTGRYQPQHF.

This clone has a handful of counts. V usage is TRBV9 and J usage is TRBJ1-2, with 10 bases lining up with TRBD1. The CDR3 sequence is 12 residues long. Losses at the gene ends were 4 bases for V and 10 bases for J; bases not matched to a gene: 4. The germline CDR1 and CDR2 sequences are SGDLS and YYNGEE. The CDR3 coding sequence is TGTGCCAGCAGCCGGGACAGGGGCCCCTACACCTTC. Translation gives CASSRDRGPYTF.

The chain couples TRBV30 to TRBJ2-1; TRBD2 agrees at 8 bases. The CDR3 loop spans 15 amino acids. V shed 3 bases, J shed 4 bases, and the junction held 8 bases outside the gene matches. Germline-derived CDR1 and CDR2 are GTSNPN and SVGIG (reference sequence). CDR3 loop: CAWRGGTRGYNEQFF. CDR3 nucleotide sequence: TGTGCCTGGAGGGGGGGGACTAGAGGGTACAATGAGCAGTTCTTC. Looking up the rest from reference TRBV30 and TRBJ2-1 gives the full variable domain: SQTIHQWPATLVQPVGSPLSLECTVEGTSNPNLYWYRQAAGRGLQLLFYSVGIGQISSEVPQNLSASRPQDRQFILSSKKLLLSDSGFYLCAWRGGTRGYNEQFFGPGTRLTVL.

In its sample, this clone was seen once. The genes are TRBV7-2 and TRBJ2-5; no reliable D call. The CDR3 extends over 16 amino acids. CDR1 is SGHTA and CDR2 is FQGNSA in the germline V gene. The V gene lost 0 bases and the J gene lost 1 base, with 12 bases spanning the gap. The CDR3 loop is CASSLASGAAQETQYF. The CDR3 DNA is TGTGCCAGCAGCTTAGCTTCCGGTGCGGCCCAAGAGACCCAGTACTTC.

The gene calls are TRBV29-1 and TRBJ2-5, with 11 bases fitting TRBD2. The CDR3 covers 14 residues. V gave up 6 bases and J gave up 4 bases; unmatched junction bases: 7. Germline CDR1 reads SQVTM; CDR2 reads ANQGSEA. CDR3 nucleotide sequence: TGCAGCGTATCTGGAACTAGCGGGGGAGAGACCCAGTACTTC. It is translated as CSVSGTSGGETQYF.

CDR3 in amino acids: CASRGVTGSVEQFF. In DNA form, the CDR3 reads TGCGCCAGCAGAGGGGTGACAGGATCAGTTGAGCAGTTCTTC. The chain recombines TRBV5-1 with TRBJ2-1; a possible D gene is TRBD1 (6 bases). Germline loops: CDR1 SGHRS, CDR2 YFSETQ. V lost 5 bases to trimming and J lost 9 bases, with 18 bases between them. The CDR3 has 14 amino acids.

Only one count was recorded for this clone. The chain is built from TRBV6-1 and TRBJ2-3; possibly TRBD2 for D (5 bases). Germline CDR1 is MNHNS and CDR2 is SASEGT. The V end was cut by 1 base, the J end by 8 bases, with 13 bases between. The CDR3 runs 14 residues. The CDR3 region has the DNA TGTGCCAGCAGTGAAGGAACTAGTCGGGCTACGCAGTATTTT. Translating it yields CASSEGTSRATQYF.

CDR3 sequence (DNA): TGTGCCGCAGGGACTGGTTCCTACGAGCAGTACTTC. Its translation: CAAGTGSYEQYF. V is TRBV28 and J is TRBJ2-7, with D perhaps TRBD2 (6 bases). V gave up 11 bases and J gave up 1 base, with 12 bases separating them. The CDR3 runs 12 residues. The germline gives CDR1 MDHEN, CDR2 SYDVKM.

The genes are TRBV27 and TRBJ2-1; the match to TRBD2 covers 10 bases. The CDR3 extends over 14 amino acids. Losses at the gene ends were 7 bases for V and 7 bases for J; bases not matched to a gene: 7. Germline-derived CDR1 and CDR2 are MNHEY and SMNVEV (reference sequence). The CDR3 DNA is TGTGCCAGCAACCTGGGACTAGCGAGAAATGAGCAGTTCTTC. Translated: CASNLGLARNEQFF.

The chain is built from TRBV19 and TRBJ1-1, with D possibly TRBD1 on 6 matching bases. This CDR3 has 14 amino acids. V was shortened by 7 bases and J by 0 bases, with 12 bases between the two germline ends. Germline values: CDR1 LNHDA, CDR2 SQIVND (reference sequence). The CDR3 DNA follows: TGTGCCAGTATTCCAGGGGAATTGAACACTGAAGCTTTCTTT. Translating it yields CASIPGELNTEAFF.